Each of the 19 T cell receptor beta chains below was sequenced from the same sample in a study of blood T cells in healthy people across ages. The second PCR ran about 6 to 12 cycles with a sample-barcoded 5' primer and J-beta primers. Via MiXCR, TCRdb re-called the 5' RACE reads, giving one row per CDR3 protein. The table has more than 1,400,000 distinct CDR3 sequences, approximately 38% seen once. Material for sequencing was blood. The source of these receptors is a woman aged 18-29 years in good health.

This clonotype was seen a handful of times. The germline gene is not matched at one end of the junction; a read error may be the cause. The genes are TRBV5-5 and TRBJ2-5; D possibly corresponds to TRBD2 (6 bases). The CDR3 runs to 13 residues. Germline V lookup: CDR1 SGHKS, CDR2 YYEKEE (reference sequence). The CDR3 loop is CASSLEGSRTQYF. The CDR3 coding sequence is TGTGCCAGTAGCTTGGAGGGGTCTAGGACCCAGTACTTC.

The chain uses TRBV2 and TRBJ2-5; D uncertain. The last part of the DNA fits TRBJ2-7 better; the J call may be wrong. The CDR3 is made up of 10 amino acids. Germline CDR1 and CDR2: SNHLY and FYNNEI. The CDR3: CASREYEQYF. CDR3 in DNA: TGTGCCAGCAGGGAATACGAGCAGTACTTC.

The chain joins TRBV18 to TRBJ2-5, with D possibly called TRBD1 or TRBD2 (5 bases each). This CDR3 contains 16 residues. The V end lost 0 bases, the J end lost 4 bases, and 15 bases lay between the germline ends. The germline V gene has CDR1 KGHSH and CDR2 LQKENI. The chain's CDR3 is CASSPPADSRGETQYF. In nucleotides, the CDR3 is TGTGCCAGCTCACCACCGGCGGACTCAAGGGGAGAGACCCAGTACTTC.

The gene calls are TRBV20-1 and TRBJ1-2, with D tentatively TRBD1 (6 bases). The ends were cut back, 3 bases at V and 4 bases at J, with 15 bases in the middle. The CDR3 consists of 14 residues. CDR1 is DFQATT and CDR2 is SNEGSKA in the germline V gene (reference sequence). The CDR3 DNA reads as TGCAGTGCTAGTCACAGGGAAAAATCCTATGGCTACACCTTC. Translated: CSASHREKSYGYTF.

The CDR3 DNA reads TGTGCCATCAGTGGGACAGGGCAATCCGCCACCAATTCACCCCTCCACTTT. Protein sequence: CAISGTGQSATNSPLHF. The J gene is TRBJ1-6, the V gene TRBV10-3; 8 bases match TRBD1. The CDR3 spans 17 residues. The ends lost 4 bases at V and 7 bases at J; junction bases unmatched: 12. Germline CDR1 is ENHRY and CDR2 is SYGVKD.

This clonotype was observed a single time. J is TRBJ2-2 and V is TRBV4-1, with 10 bases that match TRBD2. Germline CDR1 and CDR2: MGHRA and YSYEKL. V was pared by 4 bases and J by 8 bases, with 7 bases of the junction left unmatched. The CDR3 is 15 amino acids. CDR3 DNA: TGCGCCAGCAGCCTCGGACTAGCGGCCGCTGGGGAGCTGTTTTTT. It yields the protein CASSLGLAAAGELFF.

The rearrangement joins TRBV19 to TRBJ2-4, with 7 bases matching TRBD1. The J call may not be correct, given that the DNA end is closer to TRBJ2-7. CDR1 LNHDA and CDR2 SQIVND come from the germline V gene (reference sequence). CDR3 length: 14 residues. CDR3: CASSDPGQTYEQYF. The CDR3, as DNA: TGTGCCAGTAGTGATCCGGGACAGACCTACGAGCAGTACTTC.

This chain joins TRBV5-1 and TRBJ2-7; a weak D match, TRBD1 (5 bases). Trimming took off 5 bases at V and 3 bases at J, with 9 bases between the two ends. Germline CDR1 is SGHRS and CDR2 is YFSETQ. The CDR3 totals 12 residues. CDR3 protein: CASRGPGYEQYF. Written as DNA, the CDR3 is TGCGCCAGCAGGGGGCCGGGCTACGAGCAGTACTTC. The entire variable domain, with the rest obtained from reference TRBV5-1 and TRBJ2-7, is as follows: KAGVTQTPRYLIKTRGQQVTLSCSPISGHRSVSWYQQTPGQGLQFLFEYFSETQRNKGNFPGRFSGRQFSNSRSEMNVSTLELGDSALYLCASRGPGYEQYFGPGTRLTVT.

This clonotype has a handful of counts. This sequence joins TRBV5-1 and TRBJ1-2, with D perhaps matching TRBD1 (6 bases). The length of the CDR3 is 18 residues. Germline V gene data show CDR1 as SGHRS and CDR2 as YFSETQ. V was clipped by 4 bases and J by 0 bases, with 22 bases between them. The CDR3 nucleotides read TGCGCCAGCAGCCGTACACCGGGACAAGAAAGTACTAACTATGGCTACACCTTC. It is translated as CASSRTPGQESTNYGYTF.

The table lists this clonotype with a few counts. CDR3 sequence: CASSWDRLNTEAFF. The CDR3 DNA reads TGCGCCAGCAGCTGGGACAGACTGAACACTGAAGCTTTCTTT. The chain uses TRBV5-1 and TRBJ1-1; 7 bases are a match to TRBD1. This CDR3 is built from 14 residues. Germline CDR1 and CDR2: SGHRS and YFSETQ. Trimming at V came to 3 bases and at J to 0 bases, leaving 2 bases not matched to a gene.

This chain links TRBV7-9 with TRBJ2-6; D is ambiguous. The CDR3 totals 14 residues. With 7 bases removed from V and 0 bases from J, the gap between germline ends came to 7 bases. CDR1 and CDR2 (germline): SEHNR, FQNEAQ (reference sequence). CDR3 nucleotide sequence: TGTGCCAGCATCATTAACTCTGGGGCCAACGTCCTGACTTTC. Translated, it gives CASIINSGANVLTF.

This chain joins TRBV2 and TRBJ2-7; D is unclear. This CDR3 region has 12 residues. CDR1 SNHLY and CDR2 FYNNEI come from the germline V gene. V lost 6 bases, J lost 0 bases, and 6 bases lay in between. In DNA form, the CDR3 reads TGTGCCAGCAGGATCCCCTCCTACGAGCAGTACTTC. It codes for CASRIPSYEQYF.

Only a few counts were recorded for this clonotype. The chain combines TRBV5-6 with TRBJ2-4; 8 bases are a match to TRBD1. Unmatched junction bases numbered 7, after V lost 4 bases and J lost 10 bases. The CDR3 covers 13 residues. Germline V lookup: CDR1 SGHDT, CDR2 YYEEEE. The DNA of the CDR3 is TGTGCCAGCAGCCACGGACAGGGATGGATTCAGTACTTC. The encoded protein is CASSHGQGWIQYF.

J is TRBJ2-7 and V is TRBV20-1; 7 bases agree with TRBD2. Trimming took 1 base from V and 7 from J; bases not matched to a gene: 13. Germline CDR1 DFQATT, CDR2 SNEGSKA (reference sequence). The CDR3 has 15 residues. CDR3 sequence: CSARVGGAGNHEQYF. CDR3 nucleotide sequence: TGCAGTGCTAGAGTCGGTGGAGCGGGAAATCATGAGCAGTACTTC.

V is TRBV24-1 and J is TRBJ1-2; no clear D. V was trimmed by 4 bases and J by 2 bases, leaving 10 bases between them. This CDR3 is built from 14 residues. Germline V gives CDR1 KGHDR, CDR2 SFDVKD. This CDR3 reads CATSEASGNYGYTF. Written as DNA, the CDR3 is TGTGCCACCAGTGAAGCGAGTGGGAACTATGGCTACACCTTC.

This clonotype was found a few times. The chain recombines TRBV4-1 with TRBJ2-7; 8 bases line up with TRBD1. Germline V gene data show CDR1 as MGHRA and CDR2 as YSYEKL. V gave up 2 bases and J gave up 2 bases; unmatched junction bases: 8. The CDR3 is made up of 16 amino acids. The CDR3 DNA reads as TGCGCCAGCAGCCAACCAACCCGGGACAGGACCTACGAGCAGTACTTC. This sequence encodes CASSQPTRDRTYEQYF.

The chain combines TRBV28 with TRBJ1-5; D uncertain. Germline V gives CDR1 MDHEN, CDR2 SYDVKM. This CDR3 spans 15 amino acids. The V end was cut by 2 bases, the J end by 2 bases, with 10 bases between. CDR3 sequence reads: CASSLESTGNQPQHF. CDR3 nucleotides: TGTGCCAGCAGTTTAGAAAGTACGGGCAATCAGCCCCAGCATTTT.

The rearrangement uses TRBV18 and TRBJ2-3; no clear D gene. CDR3 length equals 15 residues. V was trimmed by 8 bases and J by 2 bases, leaving 17 bases between them. Germline V gene lookup returns CDR1 KGHSH and CDR2 LQKENI. The CDR3, as DNA: TGTGCCAGCGCCGCCTCGGCAAGATACACAGATACGCAGTATTTT. This gives the protein CASAASARYTDTQYF.

This rearrangement joins TRBV20-1 to TRBJ2-6; D gene ambiguous. V lost 5 bases, J lost 4 bases, and 12 bases lay in between. Germline CDR1 and CDR2: DFQATT and SNEGSKA (reference sequence). The CDR3 covers 14 residues. CDR3 bases: TGCAGTGCTCTCTCGGCCTCCGGGGCCAACGTCCTGACTTTC. It codes for CSALSASGANVLTF.